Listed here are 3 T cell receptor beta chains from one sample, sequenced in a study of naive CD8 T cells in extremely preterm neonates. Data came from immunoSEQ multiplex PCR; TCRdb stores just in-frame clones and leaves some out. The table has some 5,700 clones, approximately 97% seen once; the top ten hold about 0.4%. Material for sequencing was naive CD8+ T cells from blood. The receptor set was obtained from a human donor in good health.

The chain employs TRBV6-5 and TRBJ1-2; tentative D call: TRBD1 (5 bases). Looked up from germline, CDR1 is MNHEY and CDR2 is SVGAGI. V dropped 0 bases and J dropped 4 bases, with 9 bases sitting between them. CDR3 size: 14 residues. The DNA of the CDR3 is TGTGCCAGCAGTTACTCGGGGCAGTTCTATGGCTACACCTTC. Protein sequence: CASSYSGQFYGYTF.

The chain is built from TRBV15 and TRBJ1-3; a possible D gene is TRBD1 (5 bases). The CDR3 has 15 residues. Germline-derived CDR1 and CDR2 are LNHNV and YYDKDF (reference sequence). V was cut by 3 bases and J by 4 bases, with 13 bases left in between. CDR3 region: CATSRRGTGGNTIYF. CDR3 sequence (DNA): TGTGCCACCAGCAGGAGAGGGACTGGCGGAAACACCATATATTTT. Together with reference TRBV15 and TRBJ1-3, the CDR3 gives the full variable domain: DAMVIQNPRYQVTQFGKPVTLSCSQTLNHNVMYWYQQKSSQAPKLLFHYYDKDFNNEADTPDNFQSRRPNTSFCFLDIRSPGLGDTAMYLCATSRRGTGGNTIYFGEGSWLTVV.

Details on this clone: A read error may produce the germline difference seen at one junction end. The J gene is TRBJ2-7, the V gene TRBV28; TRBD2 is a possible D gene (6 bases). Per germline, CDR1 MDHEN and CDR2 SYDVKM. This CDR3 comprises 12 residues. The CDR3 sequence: CASSASGWGVDF. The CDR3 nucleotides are TGTGCCAGCAGTGCCAGCGGGTGGGGGGTGGACTTC. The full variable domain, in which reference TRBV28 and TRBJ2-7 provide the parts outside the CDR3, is DVKVTQSSRYLVKRTGEKVFLECVQDMDHENMFWYRQDPGLGLRLIYFSYDVKMKEKGDIPEGYSVSREKKERFSLILESASTNQTSMYLCASSASGWGVDFGPGTRLTVT.